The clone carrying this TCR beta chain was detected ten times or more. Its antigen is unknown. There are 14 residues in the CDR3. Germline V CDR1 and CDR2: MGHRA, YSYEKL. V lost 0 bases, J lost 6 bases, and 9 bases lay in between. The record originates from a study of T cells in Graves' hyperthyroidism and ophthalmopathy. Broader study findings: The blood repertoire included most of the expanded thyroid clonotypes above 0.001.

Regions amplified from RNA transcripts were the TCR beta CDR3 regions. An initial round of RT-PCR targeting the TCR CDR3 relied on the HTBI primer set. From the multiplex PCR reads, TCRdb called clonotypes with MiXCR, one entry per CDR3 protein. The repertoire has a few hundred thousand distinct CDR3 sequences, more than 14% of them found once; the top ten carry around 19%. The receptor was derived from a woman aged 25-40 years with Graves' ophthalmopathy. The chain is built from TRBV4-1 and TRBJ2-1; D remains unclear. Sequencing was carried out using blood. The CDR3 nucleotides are TGCGCCAGCAGCCAAGATGAGATCGGCAATGAGCAGTTCTTC. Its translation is CASSQDEIGNEQFF.